The present T cell receptor beta chain was sequenced within a study of early T cells in non-severe SARS-CoV-2 infection. The CDR3 sequence is 16 residues long. Trimming left V 4 bases short and J 8 bases short, with 23 bases between. Germline CDR1 and CDR2: SNHLY and FYNNEI. Individual cDNA molecules each received unique molecular identifiers attached to them. From the 5' RACE reads, TCRdb called clonotypes with MiXCR, one entry per CDR3 protein. The sample has 55,000 to 65,000 distinct CDR3 sequences; about 10% are singletons. The TCR comes from an adult who was a healthcare worker with PCR-confirmed SARS-CoV-2 infection or an uninfected control (not recorded which). Material for sequencing was whole blood. The chain couples TRBV2 to TRBJ1-2; the D is unclear. The CDR3 coding sequence is TGTGCCAGCAGTGTCAAAGTTGTGATCCTCCAGCTCGGCTACACCTTC. Its protein product is CASSVKVVILQLGYTF.